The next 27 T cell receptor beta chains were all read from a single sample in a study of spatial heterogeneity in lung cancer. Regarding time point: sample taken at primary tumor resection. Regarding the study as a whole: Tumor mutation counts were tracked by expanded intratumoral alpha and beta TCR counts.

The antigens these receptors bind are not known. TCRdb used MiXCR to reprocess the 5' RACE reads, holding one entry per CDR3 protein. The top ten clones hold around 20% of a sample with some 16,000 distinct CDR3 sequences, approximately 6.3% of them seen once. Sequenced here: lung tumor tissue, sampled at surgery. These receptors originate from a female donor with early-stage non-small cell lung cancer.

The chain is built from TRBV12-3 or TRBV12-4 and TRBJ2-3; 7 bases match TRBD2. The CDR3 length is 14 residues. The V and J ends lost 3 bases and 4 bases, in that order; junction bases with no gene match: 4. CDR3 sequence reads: CASSFSLAADTQYF. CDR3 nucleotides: TGTGCCAGCAGTTTCTCTCTAGCGGCAGATACGCAGTATTTT.

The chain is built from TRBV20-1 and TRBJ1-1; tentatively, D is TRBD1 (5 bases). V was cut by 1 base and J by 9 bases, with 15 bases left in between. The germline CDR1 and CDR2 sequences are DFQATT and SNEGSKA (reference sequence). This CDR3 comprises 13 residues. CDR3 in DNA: TGCAGTGCTAGAGGAGGGGCCCTGGCTCAAGCTTTCTTT. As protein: CSARGGALAQAFF.

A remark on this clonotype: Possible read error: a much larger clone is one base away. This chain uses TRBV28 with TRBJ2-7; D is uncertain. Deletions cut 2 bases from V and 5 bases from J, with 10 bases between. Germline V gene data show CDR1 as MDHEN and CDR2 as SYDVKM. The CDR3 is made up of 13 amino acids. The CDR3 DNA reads TGTGCCAGCAGTTTAACCCAGGACCACGAGCAGTACTTC. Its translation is CASSLTQDHEQYF.

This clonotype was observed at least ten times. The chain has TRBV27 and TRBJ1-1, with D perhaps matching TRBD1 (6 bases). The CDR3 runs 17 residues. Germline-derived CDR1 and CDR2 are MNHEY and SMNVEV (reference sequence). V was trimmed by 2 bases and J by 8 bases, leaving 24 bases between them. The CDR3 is CASSLRSTGGVLGEAFF. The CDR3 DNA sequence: TGTGCCAGCAGTTTAAGATCGACAGGCGGGGTATTGGGGGAAGCTTTCTTT.

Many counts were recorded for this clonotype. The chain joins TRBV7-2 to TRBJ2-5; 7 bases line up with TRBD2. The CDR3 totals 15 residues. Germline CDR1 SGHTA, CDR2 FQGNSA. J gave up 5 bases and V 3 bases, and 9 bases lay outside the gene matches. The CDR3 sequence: CASSLARGGGETQYF. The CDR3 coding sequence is TGTGCCAGCAGCTTGGCCAGAGGCGGGGGTGAGACCCAGTACTTC.

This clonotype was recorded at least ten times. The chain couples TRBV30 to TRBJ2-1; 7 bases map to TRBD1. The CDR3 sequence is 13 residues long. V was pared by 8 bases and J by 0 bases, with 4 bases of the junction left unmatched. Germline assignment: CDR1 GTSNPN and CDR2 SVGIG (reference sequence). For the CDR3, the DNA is TGTGCCATGGACAGGAGCTCCTACAATGAGCAGTTCTTC. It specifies CAMDRSSYNEQFF. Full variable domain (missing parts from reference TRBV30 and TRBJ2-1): SQTIHQWPATLVQPVGSPLSLECTVEGTSNPNLYWYRQAAGRGLQLLFYSVGIGQISSEVPQNLSASRPQDRQFILSSKKLLLSDSGFYLCAMDRSSYNEQFFGPGTRLTVL.

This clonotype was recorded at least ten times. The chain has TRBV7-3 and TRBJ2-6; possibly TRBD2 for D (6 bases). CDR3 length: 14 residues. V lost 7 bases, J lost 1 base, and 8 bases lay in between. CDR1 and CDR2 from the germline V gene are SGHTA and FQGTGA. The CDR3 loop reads CASKAGSGANVLTF. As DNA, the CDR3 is TGTGCCAGCAAGGCGGGGTCTGGGGCCAACGTCCTGACTTTC. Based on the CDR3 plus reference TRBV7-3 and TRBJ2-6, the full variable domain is GAGVSQTPSNKVTEKGKYVELRCDPISGHTALYWYRQSLGQGPEFLIYFQGTGAADDSGLPNDRFFAVRPEGSVSTLKIQRTERGDSAVYLCASKAGSGANVLTFGAGSRLTVL.

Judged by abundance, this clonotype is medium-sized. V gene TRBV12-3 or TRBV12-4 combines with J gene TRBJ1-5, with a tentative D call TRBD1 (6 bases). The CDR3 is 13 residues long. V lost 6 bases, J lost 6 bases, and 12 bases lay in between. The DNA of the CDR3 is TGTGCCAGCAGCAGGGGAAACGGTCAGCCCCAGCATTTT. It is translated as CASSRGNGQPQHF.

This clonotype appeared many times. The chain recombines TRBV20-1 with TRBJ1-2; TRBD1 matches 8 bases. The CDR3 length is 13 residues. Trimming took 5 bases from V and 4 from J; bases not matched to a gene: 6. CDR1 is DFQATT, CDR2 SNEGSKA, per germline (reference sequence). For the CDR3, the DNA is TGCAGTGCTGGGCGCGGGACAGGCTATGGCTACACCTTC. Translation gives CSAGRGTGYGYTF.

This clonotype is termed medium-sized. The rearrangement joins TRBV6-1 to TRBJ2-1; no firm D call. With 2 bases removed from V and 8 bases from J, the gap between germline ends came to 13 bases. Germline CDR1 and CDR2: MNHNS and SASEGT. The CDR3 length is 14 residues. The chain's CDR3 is CASSERSLRDEQFF. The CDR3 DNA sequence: TGTGCCAGCAGTGAAAGGAGCCTTCGGGATGAGCAGTTCTTC.

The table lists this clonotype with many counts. As DNA, the CDR3 is TGCAGTGCTCACGGACCGGGACAGGGCACAGATACGCAGTATTTT. It codes for CSAHGPGQGTDTQYF. This chain uses TRBV20-1 with TRBJ2-3; 8 bases are shared with TRBD1. The CDR3 sequence is 15 residues long. V lost 5 bases, J lost 1 base, and 8 bases stayed unmatched. From germline, CDR1 is DFQATT and CDR2 SNEGSKA (reference sequence).

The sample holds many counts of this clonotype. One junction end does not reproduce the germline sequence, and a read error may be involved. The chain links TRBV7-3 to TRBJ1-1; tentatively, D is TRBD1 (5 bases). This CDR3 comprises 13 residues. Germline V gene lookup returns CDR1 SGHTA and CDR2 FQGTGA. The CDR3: CASRLSRDTEAFF. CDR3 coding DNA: TGTGCCAGCAGGTTAAGCAGGGACACTGAAGCTTTCTTT.

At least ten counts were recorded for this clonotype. Here the CDR3 DNA reads TGTGCCAGCAGTAGCCTCCTGGGCGGGGGCCCCCGGGAGACCCAGTACTTC. The encoded protein is CASSSLLGGGPRETQYF. The V and J genes are TRBV27 and TRBJ2-5; the D gene is possibly TRBD2 (7 bases). The germline V gene has CDR1 MNHEY and CDR2 SMNVEV (reference sequence). V gave up 5 bases and J gave up 5 bases, with 24 bases separating them. The CDR3 is 17 amino acids.

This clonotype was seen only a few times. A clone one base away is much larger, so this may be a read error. The CDR3 coding sequence is TGTGCCAGCAGCTCCCCCTGGGACAGCTCCTACGAGCAGTACTTC. It specifies CASSSPWDSSYEQYF. V is TRBV11-2 and J is TRBJ2-7, with 7 bases aligning to TRBD1. The CDR3 is 15 amino acids. Trimming cost V 4 bases and J 0 bases; bases outside gene matches: 6. The germline V gene has CDR1 SGHAT and CDR2 FQNNGV.

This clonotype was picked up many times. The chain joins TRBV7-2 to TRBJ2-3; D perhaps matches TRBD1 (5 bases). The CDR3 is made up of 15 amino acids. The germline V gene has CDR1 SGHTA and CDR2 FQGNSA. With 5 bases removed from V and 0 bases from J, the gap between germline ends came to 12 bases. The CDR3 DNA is TGTGCCAGCAGCCGCAATCAGGGAAGCACAGATACGCAGTATTTT. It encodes CASSRNQGSTDTQYF.

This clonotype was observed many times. Here the CDR3 DNA reads TGCGCCAGCAGCCCTAGCGGGGGGTTAGGTGAGCAGTTCTTC. Protein: CASSPSGGLGEQFF. J is TRBJ2-1 and V is TRBV5-1; TRBD2 matches at 11 bases. There are 14 residues in the CDR3. Per germline, CDR1 SGHRS and CDR2 YFSETQ. V lost 4 bases, J lost 9 bases, and 6 bases stayed unmatched.

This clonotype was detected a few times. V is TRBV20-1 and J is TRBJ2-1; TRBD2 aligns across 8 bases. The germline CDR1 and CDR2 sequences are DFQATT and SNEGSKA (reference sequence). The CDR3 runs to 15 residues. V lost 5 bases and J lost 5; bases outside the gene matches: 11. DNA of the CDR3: TGCAGTGCTCGGCCCGGGACTAGAGAAAACAATGAGCAGTTCTTC. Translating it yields CSARPGTRENNEQFF.

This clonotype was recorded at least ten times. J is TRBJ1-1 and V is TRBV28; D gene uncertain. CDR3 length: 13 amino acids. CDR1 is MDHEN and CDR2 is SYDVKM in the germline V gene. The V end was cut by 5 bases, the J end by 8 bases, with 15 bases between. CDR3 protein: CASSPTVTYEAFF. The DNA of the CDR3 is TGTGCCAGCAGTCCTACGGTGACTTACGAAGCTTTCTTT.

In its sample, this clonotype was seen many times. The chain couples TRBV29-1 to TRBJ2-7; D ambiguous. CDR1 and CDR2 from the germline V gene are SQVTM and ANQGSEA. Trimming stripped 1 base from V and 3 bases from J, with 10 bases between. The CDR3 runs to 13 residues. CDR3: CSVEGGLYYEQYF. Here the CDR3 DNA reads TGCAGCGTTGAAGGGGGATTATACTACGAGCAGTACTTC.

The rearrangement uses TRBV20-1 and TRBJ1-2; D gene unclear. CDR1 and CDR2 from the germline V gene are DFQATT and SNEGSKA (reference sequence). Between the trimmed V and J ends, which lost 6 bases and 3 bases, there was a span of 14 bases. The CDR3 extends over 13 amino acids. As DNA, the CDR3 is TGCAGTGCCCTAACCGGGGAGGACTATGGCTACACCTTC. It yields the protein CSALTGEDYGYTF.

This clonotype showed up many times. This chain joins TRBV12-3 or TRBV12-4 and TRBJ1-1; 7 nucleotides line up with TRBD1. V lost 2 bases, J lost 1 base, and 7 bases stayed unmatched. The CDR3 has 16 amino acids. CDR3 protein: CASSLRNRGPNTEAFF. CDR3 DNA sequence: TGTGCCAGCAGTTTACGGAACAGGGGTCCGAACACTGAAGCTTTCTTT.

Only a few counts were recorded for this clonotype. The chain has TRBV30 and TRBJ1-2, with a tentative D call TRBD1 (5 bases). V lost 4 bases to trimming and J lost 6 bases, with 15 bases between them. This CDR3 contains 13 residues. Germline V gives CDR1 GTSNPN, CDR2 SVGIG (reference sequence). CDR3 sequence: CAWTIRDGDGYTF. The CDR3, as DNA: TGTGCCTGGACCATCCGGGACGGAGATGGCTACACCTTC.

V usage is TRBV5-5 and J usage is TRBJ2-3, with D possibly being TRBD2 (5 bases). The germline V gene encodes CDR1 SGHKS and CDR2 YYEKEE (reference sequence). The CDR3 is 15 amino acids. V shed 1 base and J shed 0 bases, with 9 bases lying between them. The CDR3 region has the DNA TGTGCCAGCAGCTTGTTGCTAGCTAGCACAGATACGCAGTATTTT. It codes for CASSLLLASTDTQYF.

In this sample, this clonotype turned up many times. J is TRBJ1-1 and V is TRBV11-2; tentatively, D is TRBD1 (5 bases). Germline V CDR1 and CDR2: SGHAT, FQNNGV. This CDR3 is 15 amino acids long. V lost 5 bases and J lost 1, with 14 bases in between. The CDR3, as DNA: TGTGCCAGCAGCCCTTCCGGGGCGCCGAACACTGAAGCTTTCTTT. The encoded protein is CASSPSGAPNTEAFF.

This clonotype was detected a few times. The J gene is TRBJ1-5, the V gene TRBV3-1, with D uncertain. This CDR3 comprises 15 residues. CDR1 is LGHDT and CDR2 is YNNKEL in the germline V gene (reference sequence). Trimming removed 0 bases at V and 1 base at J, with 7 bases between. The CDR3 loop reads CASSQDLLSNQPQHF. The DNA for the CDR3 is TGTGCCAGCAGCCAAGACCTGTTAAGCAATCAGCCCCAGCATTTT.

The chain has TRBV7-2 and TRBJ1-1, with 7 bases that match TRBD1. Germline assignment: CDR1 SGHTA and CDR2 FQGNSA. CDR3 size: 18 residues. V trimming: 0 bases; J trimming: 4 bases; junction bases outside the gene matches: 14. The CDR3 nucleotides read TGTGCCAGCAGCTTAGCTCGGACAGGAGTTAGGATGGGCACTGAAGCTTTCTTT. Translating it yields CASSLARTGVRMGTEAFF.

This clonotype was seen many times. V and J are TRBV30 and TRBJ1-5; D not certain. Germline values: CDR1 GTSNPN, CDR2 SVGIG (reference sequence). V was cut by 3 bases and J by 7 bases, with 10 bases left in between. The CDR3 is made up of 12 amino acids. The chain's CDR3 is CAWSPAGQPQHF. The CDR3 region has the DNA TGTGCCTGGAGCCCCGCAGGCCAGCCCCAGCATTTT.